The sequence of this TCR beta chain was determined in a study of blood T cell repertoires in COVID-19. This CDR3 comprises 14 residues. The germline V gene has CDR1 MNHEY and CDR2 SVGAGI. The V gene lost 7 bases and the J gene lost 1 base, with 13 bases spanning the gap. Some clones are missing from TCRdb's copy, which holds only in-frame ones; the method was immunoSEQ multiplex PCR. This sample carries under 250,000 clones, more than 70% of them seen once, and the ten largest clones take over 15%. This chain joins TRBV6-5 and TRBJ2-5, with a weak D call TRBD1 (6 bases). This clonotype was sampled from a man in his forties or fifties with COVID-19, enrolled during active disease. Sequences were obtained from peripheral blood. Written as DNA, the CDR3 is TGTGCCAGCACCGAAGGACAGAGCCAAGAGACCCAGTACTTC. Translating gives CASTEGQSQETQYF.